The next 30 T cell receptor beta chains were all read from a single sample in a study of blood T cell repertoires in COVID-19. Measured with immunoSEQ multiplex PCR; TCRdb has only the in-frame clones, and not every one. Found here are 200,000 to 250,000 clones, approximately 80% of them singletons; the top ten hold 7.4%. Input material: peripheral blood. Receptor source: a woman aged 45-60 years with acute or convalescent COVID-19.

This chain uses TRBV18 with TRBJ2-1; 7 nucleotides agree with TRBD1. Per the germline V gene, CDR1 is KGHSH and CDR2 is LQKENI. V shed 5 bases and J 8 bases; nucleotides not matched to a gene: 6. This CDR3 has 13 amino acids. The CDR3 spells CASSNDRVDEQFF. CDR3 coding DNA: TGTGCCAGCTCAAACGACAGGGTCGATGAGCAGTTCTTC. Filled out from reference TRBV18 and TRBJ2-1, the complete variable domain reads NAGVMQNPRHLVRRRGQEARLRCSPMKGHSHVYWYRQLPEEGLKFMVYLQKENIIDESGMPKERFSAEFPKEGPSILRIQQVVRGDSAAYFCASSNDRVDEQFFGPGTRLTVL.

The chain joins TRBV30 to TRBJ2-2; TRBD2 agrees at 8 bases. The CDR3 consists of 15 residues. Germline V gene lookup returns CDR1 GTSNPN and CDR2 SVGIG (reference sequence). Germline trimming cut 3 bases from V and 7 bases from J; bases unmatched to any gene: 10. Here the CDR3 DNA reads TGTGCCTGGAGGGGCGGTAGCGGGATGTTCGGGGAGCTGTTTTTT. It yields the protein CAWRGGSGMFGELFF.

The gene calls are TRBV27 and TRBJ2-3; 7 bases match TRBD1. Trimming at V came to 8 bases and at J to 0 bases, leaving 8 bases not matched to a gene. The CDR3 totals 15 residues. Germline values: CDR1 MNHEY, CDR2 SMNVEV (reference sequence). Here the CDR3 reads CASQDPGQSTDTQYF. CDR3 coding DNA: TGTGCCAGCCAAGACCCGGGACAGAGCACAGATACGCAGTATTTT.

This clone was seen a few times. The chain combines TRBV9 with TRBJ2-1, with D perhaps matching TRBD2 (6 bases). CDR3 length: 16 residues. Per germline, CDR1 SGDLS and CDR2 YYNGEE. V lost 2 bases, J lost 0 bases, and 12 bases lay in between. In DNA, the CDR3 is TGTGCCAGCAGCGTGGCTAGCGAAAGCTCCTACAATGAGCAGTTCTTC. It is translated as CASSVASESSYNEQFF.

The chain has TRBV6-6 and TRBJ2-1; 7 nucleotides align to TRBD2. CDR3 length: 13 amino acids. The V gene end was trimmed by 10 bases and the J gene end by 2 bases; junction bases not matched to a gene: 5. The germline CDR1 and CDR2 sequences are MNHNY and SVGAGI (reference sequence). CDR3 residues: CATARGAYNEQFF. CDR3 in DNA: TGTGCCACCGCCCGGGGGGCCTACAATGAGCAGTTCTTC.

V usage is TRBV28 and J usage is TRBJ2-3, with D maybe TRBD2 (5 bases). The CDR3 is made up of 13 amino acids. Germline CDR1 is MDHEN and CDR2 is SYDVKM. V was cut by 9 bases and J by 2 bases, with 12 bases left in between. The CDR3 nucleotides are TGTGCCAGTTTATTCGGGGACACAGATACGCAGTATTTT. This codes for CASLFGDTDTQYF.

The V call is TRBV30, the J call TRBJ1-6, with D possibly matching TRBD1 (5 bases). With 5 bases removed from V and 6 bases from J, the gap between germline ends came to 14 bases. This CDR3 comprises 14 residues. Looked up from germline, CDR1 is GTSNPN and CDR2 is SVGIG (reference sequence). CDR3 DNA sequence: TGTGCCTGGTCATTGGACACCCCTAATTCACCCCTCCACTTT. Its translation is CAWSLDTPNSPLHF. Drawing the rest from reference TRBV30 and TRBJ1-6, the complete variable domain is SQTIHQWPATLVQPVGSPLSLECTVEGTSNPNLYWYRQAAGRGLQLLFYSVGIGQISSEVPQNLSASRPQDRQFILSSKKLLLSDSGFYLCAWSLDTPNSPLHFGNGTRLTVT.

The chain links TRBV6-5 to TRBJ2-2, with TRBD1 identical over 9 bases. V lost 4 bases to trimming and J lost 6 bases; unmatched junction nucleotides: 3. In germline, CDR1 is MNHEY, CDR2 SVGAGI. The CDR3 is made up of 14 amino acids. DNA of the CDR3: TGTGCCAGCAGTTCTACAGGGGGCGCCGGGGAGCTGTTTTTT. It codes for CASSSTGGAGELFF.

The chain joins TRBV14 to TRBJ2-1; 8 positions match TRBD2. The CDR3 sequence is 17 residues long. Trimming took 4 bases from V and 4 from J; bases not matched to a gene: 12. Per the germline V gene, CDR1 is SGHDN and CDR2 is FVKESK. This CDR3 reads CASSPRSQRGLYNEQFF. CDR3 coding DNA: TGTGCCAGCAGCCCCAGGAGTCAGCGGGGGTTGTACAATGAGCAGTTCTTC. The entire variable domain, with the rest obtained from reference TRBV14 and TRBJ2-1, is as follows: EAGVTQFPSHSVIEKGQTVTLRCDPISGHDNLYWYRRVMGKEIKFLLHFVKESKQDESGMPNNRFLAERTGGTYSTLKVQPAELEDSGVYFCASSPRSQRGLYNEQFFGPGTRLTVL.

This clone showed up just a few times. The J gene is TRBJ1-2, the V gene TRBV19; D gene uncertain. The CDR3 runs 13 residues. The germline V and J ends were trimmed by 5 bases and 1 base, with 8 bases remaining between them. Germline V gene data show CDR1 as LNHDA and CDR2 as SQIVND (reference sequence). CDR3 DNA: TGTGCCAGTAGTCGAACACGTAACTATGGCTACACCTTC. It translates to CASSRTRNYGYTF.

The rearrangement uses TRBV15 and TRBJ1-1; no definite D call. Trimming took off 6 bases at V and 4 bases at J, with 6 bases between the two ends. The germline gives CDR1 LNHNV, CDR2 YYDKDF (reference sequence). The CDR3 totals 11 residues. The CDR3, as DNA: TGTGCCACCAGGCTCGGCACTGAAGCTTTCTTT. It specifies CATRLGTEAFF.

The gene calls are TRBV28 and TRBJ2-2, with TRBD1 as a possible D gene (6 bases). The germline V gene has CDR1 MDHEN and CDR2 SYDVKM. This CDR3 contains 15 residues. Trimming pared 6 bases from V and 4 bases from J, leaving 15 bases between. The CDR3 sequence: CASRNNDRITGELFF. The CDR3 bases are TGTGCCAGCAGGAACAACGACAGGATCACCGGGGAGCTGTTTTTT.

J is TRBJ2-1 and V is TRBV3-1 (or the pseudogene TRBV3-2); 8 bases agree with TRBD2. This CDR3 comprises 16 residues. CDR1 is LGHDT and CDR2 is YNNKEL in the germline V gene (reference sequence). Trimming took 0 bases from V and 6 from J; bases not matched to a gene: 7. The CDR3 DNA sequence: TGTGCCAGCAGCCAAGAAACGTGGACTAGCCCCAATGAGCAGTTCTTC. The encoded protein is CASSQETWTSPNEQFF.

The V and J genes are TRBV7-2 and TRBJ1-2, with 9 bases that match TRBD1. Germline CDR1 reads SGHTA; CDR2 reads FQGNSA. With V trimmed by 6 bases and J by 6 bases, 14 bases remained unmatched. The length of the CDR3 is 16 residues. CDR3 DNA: TGTGCCAGCAGACCGGGACAGGGATTAGTAAGAGATGGCTACACCTTC. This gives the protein CASRPGQGLVRDGYTF. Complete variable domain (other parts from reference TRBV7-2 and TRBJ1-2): GAGVSQSPSNKVTEKGKDVELRCDPISGHTALYWYRQSLGQGLEFLIYFQGNSAPDKSGLPSDRFSAERTGGSVSTLTIQRTQQEDSAVYLCASRPGQGLVRDGYTFGSGTRLTVV.

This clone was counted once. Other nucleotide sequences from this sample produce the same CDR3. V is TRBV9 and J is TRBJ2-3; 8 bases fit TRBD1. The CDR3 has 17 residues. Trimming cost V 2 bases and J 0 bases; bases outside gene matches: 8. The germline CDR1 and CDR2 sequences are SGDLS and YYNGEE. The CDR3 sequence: CASSVEGQGLSTDTQYF. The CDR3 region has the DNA TGTGCCAGCAGCGTGGAAGGACAGGGTCTTAGCACAGATACGCAGTATTTT.

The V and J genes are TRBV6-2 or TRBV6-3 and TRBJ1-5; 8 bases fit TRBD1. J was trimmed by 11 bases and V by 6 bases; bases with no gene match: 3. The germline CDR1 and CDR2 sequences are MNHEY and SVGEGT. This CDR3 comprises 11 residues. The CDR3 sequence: CASSHRGTQHF. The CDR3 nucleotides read TGTGCCAGCAGCCACAGGGGGACCCAGCATTTT.

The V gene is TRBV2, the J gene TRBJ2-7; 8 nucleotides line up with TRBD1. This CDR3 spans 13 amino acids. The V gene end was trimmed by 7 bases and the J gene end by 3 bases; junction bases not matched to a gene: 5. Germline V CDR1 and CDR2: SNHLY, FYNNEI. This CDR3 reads CASMDREVYEQYF. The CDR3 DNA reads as TGTGCCAGCATGGACAGGGAAGTCTACGAGCAGTACTTC.

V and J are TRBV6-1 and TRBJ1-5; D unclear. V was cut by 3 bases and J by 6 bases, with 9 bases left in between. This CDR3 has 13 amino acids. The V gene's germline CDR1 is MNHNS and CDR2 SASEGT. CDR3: CASSDLSVQPQHF. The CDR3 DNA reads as TGTGCCAGCAGTGATTTATCAGTTCAGCCCCAGCATTTT.

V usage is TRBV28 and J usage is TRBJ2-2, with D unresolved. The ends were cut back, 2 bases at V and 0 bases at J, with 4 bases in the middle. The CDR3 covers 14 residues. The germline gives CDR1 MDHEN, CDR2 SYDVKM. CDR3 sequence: CASSLAANTGELFF. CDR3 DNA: TGTGCCAGCAGTTTAGCGGCGAACACCGGGGAGCTGTTTTTT.

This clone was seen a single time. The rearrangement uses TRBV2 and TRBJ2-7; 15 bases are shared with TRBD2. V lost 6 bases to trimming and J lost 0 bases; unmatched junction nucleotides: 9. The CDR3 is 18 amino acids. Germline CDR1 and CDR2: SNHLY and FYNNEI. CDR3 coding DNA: TGTGCCAGCAGAACAGGGACTAGCGGGGGGCCTAGCTCCTACGAGCAGTACTTC. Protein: CASRTGTSGGPSSYEQYF.

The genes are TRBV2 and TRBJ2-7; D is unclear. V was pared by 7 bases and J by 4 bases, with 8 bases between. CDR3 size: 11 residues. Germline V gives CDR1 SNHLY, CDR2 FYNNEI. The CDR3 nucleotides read TGTGCCAGCATCGGCGGTTACGAGCAGTACTTC. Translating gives CASIGGYEQYF.

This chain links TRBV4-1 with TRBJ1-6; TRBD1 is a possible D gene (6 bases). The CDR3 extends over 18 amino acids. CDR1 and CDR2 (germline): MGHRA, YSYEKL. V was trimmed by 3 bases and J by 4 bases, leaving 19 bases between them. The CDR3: CASSHGQSNYGYNSPLHF. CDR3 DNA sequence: TGCGCCAGCAGCCACGGACAGTCAAATTACGGATATAATTCACCCCTCCACTTT.

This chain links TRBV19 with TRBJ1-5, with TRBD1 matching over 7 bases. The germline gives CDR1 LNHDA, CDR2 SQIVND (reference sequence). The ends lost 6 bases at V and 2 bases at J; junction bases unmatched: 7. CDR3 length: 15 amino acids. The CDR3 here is CASSQQGTGNQPQHF. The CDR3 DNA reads TGTGCCAGTAGCCAACAGGGGACCGGCAATCAGCCCCAGCATTTT.

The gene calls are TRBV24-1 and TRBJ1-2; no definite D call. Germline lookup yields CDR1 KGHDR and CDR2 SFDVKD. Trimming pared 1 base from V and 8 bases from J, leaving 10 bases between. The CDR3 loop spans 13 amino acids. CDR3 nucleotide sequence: TGTGCCACCAGTGATTTTTCGTCAGAAGGCTACACCTTC. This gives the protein CATSDFSSEGYTF.

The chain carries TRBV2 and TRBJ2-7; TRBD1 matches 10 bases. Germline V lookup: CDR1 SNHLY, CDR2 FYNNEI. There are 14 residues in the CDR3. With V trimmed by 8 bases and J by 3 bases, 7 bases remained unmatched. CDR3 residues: CASLPGTGDYEQYF. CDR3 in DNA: TGTGCCAGCCTCCCCGGGACAGGGGACTACGAGCAGTACTTC.

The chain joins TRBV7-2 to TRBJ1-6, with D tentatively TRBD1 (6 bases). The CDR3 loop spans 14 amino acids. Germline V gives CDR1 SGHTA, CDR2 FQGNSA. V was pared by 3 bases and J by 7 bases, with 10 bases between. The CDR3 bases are TGTGCCAGCAGCTTTGGGGACATCAATTCACCCCTCCACTTT. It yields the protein CASSFGDINSPLHF.

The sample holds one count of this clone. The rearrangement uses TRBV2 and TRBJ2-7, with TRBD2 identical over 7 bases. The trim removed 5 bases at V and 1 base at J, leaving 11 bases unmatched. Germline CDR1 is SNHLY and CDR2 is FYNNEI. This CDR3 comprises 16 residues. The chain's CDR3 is CASSRRRGAGSYEQYF. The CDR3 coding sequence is TGTGCCAGCAGTCGTAGACGGGGAGCGGGGTCCTACGAGCAGTACTTC. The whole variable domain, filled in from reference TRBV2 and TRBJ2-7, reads EPEVTQTPSHQVTQMGQEVILRCVPISNHLYFYWYRQILGQKVEFLVSFYNNEISEKSEIFDDQFSVERPDGSNFTLKIRSTKLEDSAMYFCASSRRRGAGSYEQYFGPGTRLTVT.

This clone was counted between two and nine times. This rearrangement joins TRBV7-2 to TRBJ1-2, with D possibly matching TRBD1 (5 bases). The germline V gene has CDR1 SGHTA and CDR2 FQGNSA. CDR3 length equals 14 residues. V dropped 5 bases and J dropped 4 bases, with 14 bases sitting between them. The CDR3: CASSQQGGSYGYTF. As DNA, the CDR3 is TGTGCCAGCAGCCAGCAGGGTGGTAGCTATGGCTACACCTTC.

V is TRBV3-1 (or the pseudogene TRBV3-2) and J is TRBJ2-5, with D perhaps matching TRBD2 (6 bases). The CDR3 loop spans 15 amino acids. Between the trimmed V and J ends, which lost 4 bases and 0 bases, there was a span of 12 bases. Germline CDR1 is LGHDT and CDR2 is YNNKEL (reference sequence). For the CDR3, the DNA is TGTGCCAGCAGCCGCCCGACTAGAAACCAAGAGACCCAGTACTTC. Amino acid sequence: CASSRPTRNQETQYF.

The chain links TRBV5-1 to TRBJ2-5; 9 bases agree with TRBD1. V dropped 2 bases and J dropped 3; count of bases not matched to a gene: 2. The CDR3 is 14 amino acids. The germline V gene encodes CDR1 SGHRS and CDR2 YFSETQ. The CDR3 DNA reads TGCGCCAGCAGCTTTGGACAGGGGAAAGAGACCCAGTACTTC. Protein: CASSFGQGKETQYF.